Following are 21 T cell receptor beta chains from one sample sequenced in a study of HIV-infected children after antiretroviral therapy interruption. The TCR library was built from RNA with a 3' RACE protocol and unique molecular identifiers. TCRdb independently ran MiXCR on the 3' RACE reads; one entry per CDR3 protein. The table shows more than 75,000 distinct CDR3 sequences, with less than 7% occurring only once. The treatment is: PENTA 11 planned treatment interruption arm or continuous ART arm. The source was CD45RA+ CD4+ T cells from PBMCs, pooled from several time points, collected from a donor given antiretroviral therapy, either interrupted or continuous. Subset of the sample: naive CD4+ CD45RA+ CD45RO- T cells. The source is a pool of human donors with HIV.

This clonotype was recorded many times. The chain combines TRBV10-3 with TRBJ1-1; 8 nucleotides match TRBD1. CDR3 size: 14 residues. The germline gives CDR1 ENHRY, CDR2 SYGVKD. V shed 7 bases, J shed 5 bases, and the junction held 9 bases outside the gene matches. CDR3 loop: CAINSPGGGTEAFF. The CDR3 coding sequence is TGTGCCATCAACTCCCCAGGGGGCGGAACTGAAGCTTTCTTT.

This chain uses TRBV5-1 with TRBJ2-2; the match to TRBD2 covers 8 bases. The V segment lost 4 bases and the J segment 6 bases; nucleotides outside the gene matches: 5. The germline gives CDR1 SGHRS, CDR2 YFSETQ. This CDR3 spans 14 amino acids. The CDR3 region is CASSGVAGPGELFF. The CDR3 region has the DNA TGCGCCAGCAGCGGGGTAGCGGGACCCGGGGAGCTGTTTTTT. The full variable domain, its missing parts supplied by reference TRBV5-1 and TRBJ2-2, is KAGVTQTPRYLIKTRGQQVTLSCSPISGHRSVSWYQQTPGQGLQFLFEYFSETQRNKGNFPGRFSGRQFSNSRSEMNVSTLELGDSALYLCASSGVAGPGELFFGEGSRLTVL.

This clonotype was counted between two and nine times. The chain couples TRBV6-5 to TRBJ1-5, with D possibly matching TRBD1 (6 bases). The CDR3 sequence is 15 residues long. Trimming left V 4 bases short and J 0 bases short, with 10 bases between. Germline V gives CDR1 MNHEY, CDR2 SVGAGI. The CDR3 reads CASSLLRGSNQPQHF. The CDR3, as DNA: TGTGCCAGCAGTTTACTCAGGGGTAGCAATCAGCCCCAGCATTTT.

This clonotype has at least ten counts. V usage is TRBV29-1 and J usage is TRBJ2-5, with unresolved D. V was clipped by 6 bases and J by 5 bases, with 25 bases between them. Germline values: CDR1 SQVTM, CDR2 ANQGSEA. The CDR3 has 16 residues. CDR3 DNA sequence: TGCAGCGTCACACCCCCCTCTTTGGTTGGATCGGAGACCCAGTACTTC. It encodes CSVTPPSLVGSETQYF.

In its sample, this clonotype was seen many times. This sequence joins TRBV6-1 and TRBJ1-2; D is uncertain. The CDR3 contains 11 residues. V gave up 3 bases and J gave up 8 bases, with 7 bases separating them. In germline, CDR1 is MNHNS, CDR2 SASEGT. In nucleotides, the CDR3 is TGTGCCAGCAGTGAGGGTAACGGCTACACCTTC. Protein: CASSEGNGYTF.

This clonotype was seen many times. The gene calls are TRBV7-8 and TRBJ1-1, with 9 bases that match TRBD1. After removal of 1 base from V and 4 bases from J, the junction contained 4 bases not matched to a gene. The CDR3 spans 15 residues. Germline CDR1 is SGHVS and CDR2 is FQNEAQ. CDR3 sequence reads: CASSLVAQGATEAFF. The CDR3 DNA sequence: TGTGCCAGCAGCTTAGTCGCACAGGGGGCCACTGAAGCTTTCTTT.

This clonotype has at least ten counts. The CDR3, as DNA: TGCGCCAGCAGCCAAGATGGCGGGAGGGGAGAGACCCAGTACTTC. It yields the protein CASSQDGGRGETQYF. V usage is TRBV4-1 and J usage is TRBJ2-5, with TRBD2 identical over 9 bases. The germline gives CDR1 MGHRA, CDR2 YSYEKL. The V segment lost 0 bases and the J segment 4 bases; nucleotides outside the gene matches: 3. This CDR3 has 15 residues.

This clonotype has a count of ten or more. This rearrangement joins TRBV5-4 to TRBJ1-1, with 7 nucleotides matching TRBD1. The length of the CDR3 is 13 residues. J gave up 2 bases and V 3 bases, and 1 base lay outside the gene matches. Germline V gene sequence: CDR1 SGHNT, CDR2 YYREEE (reference sequence). CDR3 sequence reads: CASSWDSNTEAFF. CDR3 sequence (DNA): TGTGCCAGCAGCTGGGACAGCAACACTGAAGCTTTCTTT.

The genes are TRBV21-1 and TRBJ2-7; no DNA check was done on the table's D call, TRBD1. TRBV21-1 is an annotated pseudogene. This CDR3 is 14 amino acids long. For the CDR3, the DNA is TGTGCCAGCAGCAAAGTCCGGGGAGATACCGAGCAGTACTTC. Its protein is CASSKVRGDTEQYF.

This clonotype was counted many times. J is TRBJ2-1 and V is TRBV7-9; D uncertain. Germline V CDR1 and CDR2: SEHNR, FQNEAQ (reference sequence). The CDR3 sequence is 14 residues long. The V end was cut by 1 base, the J end by 7 bases, with 11 bases between. In DNA, the CDR3 is TGTGCCAGCAGCTTAGTATTAGGGCTTAATGAGCAGTTCTTC. Its translation: CASSLVLGLNEQFF.

Turning to this clonotype: A read error may produce the germline difference seen at one junction end. The V call is TRBV12-3 or TRBV12-4, the J call TRBJ2-7, with 7 bases identical to TRBD1. The CDR3 has 12 amino acids. The CDR3 is CASSHVPGQSNF. The CDR3 coding sequence is TGTGCCAGCAGCCACGTCCCGGGACAGTCGAACTTC.

The V gene is TRBV27, the J gene TRBJ2-7; 7 bases line up with TRBD1. With V trimmed by 6 bases and J by 2 bases, 7 bases remained unmatched. The CDR3 runs to 14 residues. Germline-derived CDR1 and CDR2 are MNHEY and SMNVEV (reference sequence). In nucleotides, the CDR3 is TGTGCCAGCAGAAGGACAGGAAGCACCTACGAGCAGTACTTC. Protein product: CASRRTGSTYEQYF.

Ten or more counts support this clonotype. The chain carries TRBV7-9 and TRBJ2-5; D unclear. CDR1 is SEHNR and CDR2 is FQNEAQ in the germline V gene (reference sequence). V was shortened by 11 bases and J by 2 bases, with 18 bases between the two germline ends. The CDR3 is made up of 14 amino acids. In nucleotides, the CDR3 is TGTGCCGCCGCACAAAATAAATTACAAGAGACCCAGTACTTC. Encoded protein: CAAAQNKLQETQYF. Drawing the rest from reference TRBV7-9 and TRBJ2-5, the complete variable domain is DTGVSQNPRHKITKRGQNVTFRCDPISEHNRLYWYRQTLGQGPEFLTYFQNEAQLEKSRLLSDRFSAERPKGSFSTLEIQRTEQGDSAMYLCAAAQNKLQETQYFGPGTRLLVL.

This clonotype was picked up many times. The chain joins TRBV5-1 to TRBJ1-2; possible D gene TRBD1, 5 bases. V lost 4 bases, J lost 6 bases, and 19 bases lay in between. Germline V gene lookup returns CDR1 SGHRS and CDR2 YFSETQ. The CDR3 has 15 residues. The CDR3 nucleotides read TGCGCCAGCAGCGCACCGGGACGGCCCTTAAATGGCTACACCTTC. This sequence encodes CASSAPGRPLNGYTF. Supplemented by reference TRBV5-1 and TRBJ1-2, the full variable domain reads KAGVTQTPRYLIKTRGQQVTLSCSPISGHRSVSWYQQTPGQGLQFLFEYFSETQRNKGNFPGRFSGRQFSNSRSEMNVSTLELGDSALYLCASSAPGRPLNGYTFGSGTRLTVV.

Many counts were recorded for this clonotype. V gene TRBV24-1 combines with J gene TRBJ2-1; D gene uncertain. The CDR3 contains 11 residues. The germline V gene encodes CDR1 KGHDR and CDR2 SFDVKD. Trimming left V 3 bases short and J 15 bases short, with 11 bases between. The CDR3 spells CATSDGRYWFF. In DNA, the CDR3 is TGTGCCACCAGTGATGGTCGATATTGGTTCTTC.

This clonotype was detected only a few times. The rearrangement links TRBV3-1 to TRBJ2-3; 7 bases align to TRBD2. In germline, CDR1 is LGHDT, CDR2 YNNKEL (reference sequence). The V segment lost 4 bases and the J segment 4 bases; nucleotides outside the gene matches: 14. This CDR3 has 17 residues. The CDR3 spells CASSRKPGLRRADTQYF. DNA of the CDR3: TGTGCCAGCAGCCGGAAACCGGGACTACGCCGAGCAGATACGCAGTATTTT.

Many counts were recorded for this clonotype. The chain uses TRBV15 and TRBJ2-6; the D gene is possibly TRBD2 (6 bases). Germline CDR1 reads LNHNV; CDR2 reads YYDKDF (reference sequence). This CDR3 spans 17 amino acids. Trimming cost V 3 bases and J 0 bases, with 12 bases left between them. CDR3 DNA sequence: TGTGCCACCAGCAGCGGGACTTTTAGCTCTGGGGCCAACGTCCTGACTTTC. It is translated as CATSSGTFSSGANVLTF.

The chain combines TRBV28 with TRBJ1-4, with D possibly being TRBD1 (6 bases). This CDR3 has 15 residues. The germline V gene encodes CDR1 MDHEN and CDR2 SYDVKM. V was clipped by 4 bases and J by 5 bases, with 14 bases between them. The CDR3 reads CASSSVDRLNEKLFF. The CDR3 DNA reads as TGTGCCAGCAGTTCGGTGGACAGACTAAATGAAAAACTGTTTTTT.

Ten or more counts support this clonotype. The J gene is TRBJ1-5, the V gene TRBV20-1; 8 bases are shared with TRBD1. This CDR3 has 14 residues. With V trimmed by 3 bases and J by 6 bases, 7 bases remained unmatched. Germline CDR1 and CDR2: DFQATT and SNEGSKA (reference sequence). CDR3 sequence: CSARDRVGSQPQHF. The CDR3 bases are TGCAGTGCTAGGGACAGGGTGGGTAGTCAGCCCCAGCATTTT.

This clonotype was counted many times. The V call is TRBV3-1, the J call TRBJ2-5; no firm D call. CDR3 size: 14 residues. CDR1 is LGHDT and CDR2 is YNNKEL in the germline V gene (reference sequence). The V end was cut by 2 bases, the J end by 5 bases, with 12 bases between. The CDR3 is CASSQPRTRETQYF. The CDR3 nucleotides read TGTGCCAGCAGCCAACCCCGGACGCGGGAGACCCAGTACTTC.

J is TRBJ1-1 and V is TRBV20-1; TRBD1 might be the D (6 bases). Germline values: CDR1 DFQATT, CDR2 SNEGSKA (reference sequence). The V and J ends lost 2 bases and 2 bases respectively, with 9 bases between them. The CDR3 loop spans 13 amino acids. This chain's CDR3 is CSARNRANTEAFF. CDR3 DNA sequence: TGCAGTGCTAGAAACAGGGCTAACACTGAAGCTTTCTTT.